This T cell receptor (beta chain) was recovered during a study of T cells in Graves' hyperthyroidism and ophthalmopathy (dated by TCRdb to the late 2010s). Turning to the overall study: Peripheral blood samples were taken at initial diagnosis, before any treatment was given. To identify distinguishing TCR V-J signatures, a discovery cohort of 100 or so patients was used, comprising some 45 with Graves' ophthalmopathy and around 57 with stable Graves' hyperthyroidism. Prospective prediction of ophthalmopathy was tested in an independent validation cohort of 18 to 20 hyperthyroidism patients and 17 patients who later progressed to ophthalmopathy. For training and testing, the 95 to 100 patients in the discovery cohort were randomly divided in a 7:3 ratio. Thyroid tissue and blood T-cell repertoires from several Graves' hyperthyroidism patients were also compared in the study. After blood sampling, hyperthyroidism patients were treated with methimazole at a starting dose of 30 mg daily, and ophthalmopathy patients were treated with high-dose intravenous methylprednisolone. According to the paper, TCR Vbeta CDR3 sequencing was carried out on 135 peripheral blood samples, which came from fewer than 50 ophthalmopathy, approximately 78 hyperthyroidism and some 17 progressor patients.

In the ophthalmopathy patients, disease was moderately to severely active, with a Clinical Activity Score of 3 or more, a NOSPECS grade of 4 or more, and a duration of less than 3 months. Any patient with an uncontrolled infection, another autoimmune disease, pregnancy or lactation was excluded. Clinical symptoms, serum thyroxine and TRAb, thyroid ultrasound, and orbital computed tomography formed the basis for the diagnoses. Ficoll-Paque density gradient centrifugation was used to isolate PBMCs from 9.5 to 10 ml of fresh peripheral blood. Total RNA was extracted with Trizol reagent, and quality was checked on an Agilent 2100 Bioanalyzer. The TCR beta CDR3 regions were amplified from RNA transcripts. The first round of RT-PCR for the TCR CDR3 was performed with the HTBI primer set and the Qiagen OneStep RT-PCR kit. Libraries were constructed in a second round of multiplex PCR, after which size selection and purification were carried out. The libraries were sequenced on an Illumina HiSeq2000 using paired-end 100 bp reads. Per the source publication's procedure: SOAPnuke was used to process the raw data, removing reads that contained adapters or uncalled bases, had a mean Phred below 15, or lacked an exact match to the constant primer or identifier. High-quality paired reads were merged using COPE v1.2.5, and each unique nucleotide sequence was defined as a clonotype. Clonotypes were aligned to IMGT TRBV, TRBD and TRBJ reference segments using MiTCR v1.1. Analysis was restricted to V-J combinations with a frequency above 0.0001, which covered just over 98% of repertoires. The TCS score was defined as F50 (clonal expansion) divided by E x V (chaos), with BLOSUM62-based TCRdist calculated between CDR3 peptides within each V-J. Welch's t-statistics and random forest reduced just over 500 V-J features to 10 to 15, which were used in a naive Bayes classifier (R e1071). In TCRdb, the public reads were trimmed at Q25 with fastp and aligned with MiXCR, with productive beta chains retained. Every CDR3 protein is listed once, alongside the most common genes and DNA of its rows. These V and J calls are TCRdb output, not the study's own analysis. The sample table shows around 500,000 distinct CDR3 sequences, and about 15% are seen once. The leading ten clones occupy approximately 30% of the sample.

The study at large found these results: During validation, the model predicted progression to ophthalmopathy a median of around 7 months ahead of onset, with around 65% sensitivity and roughly 72% specificity. Ophthalmopathy was separated from stable hyperthyroidism by a 13 V-J signature model, with about 86% sensitivity and about 81% specificity obtained in cross-validation and 80%/75% obtained in testing. Sample size was not statistically predetermined, and investigators were not blinded to group allocation. Most expanded thyroid clonotypes (frequency above 0.001) were also detected in blood, suggesting blood repertoires may reflect thyroid immune responses.

The CDR3 runs 16 amino acids, cysteine and phenylalanine included. Solely the CDR3 DNA is kept, with 48 bases framed from the first base. For CDR1 and CDR2, the germline V gene (reference sequence) lists MNHEY and SMNVEV. V has 6 bases trimmed and J has 5 bases trimmed; junction bases matching no gene number 14. About this clonotype itself: Its antigen remains undetermined. Base qualities are missing; no much larger clone stands one base away.

The sample was blood. The clonotype originates from a woman in her 30s with Graves' ophthalmopathy. The sequence links TRBV27 to TRBJ2-3; a stretch of 7 junction bases matches TRBD2. The DNA sequence reads TGTGCCAGCAGGGGGGGAGGGAGTTGGCCCGGAGATACGCAGTATTTT. Translated, this is CASRGGGSWPGDTQYF.